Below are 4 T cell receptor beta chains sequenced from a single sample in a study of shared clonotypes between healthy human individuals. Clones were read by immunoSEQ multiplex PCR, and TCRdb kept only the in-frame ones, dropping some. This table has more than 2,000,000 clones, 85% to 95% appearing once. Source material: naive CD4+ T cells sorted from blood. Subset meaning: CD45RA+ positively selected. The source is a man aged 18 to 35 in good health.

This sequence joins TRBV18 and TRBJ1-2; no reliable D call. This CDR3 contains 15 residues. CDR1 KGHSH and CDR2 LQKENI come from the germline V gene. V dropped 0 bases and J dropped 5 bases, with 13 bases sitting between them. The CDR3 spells CASSPPSQLLYGYTF. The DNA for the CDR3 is TGTGCCAGCTCACCACCATCACAGCTTCTATATGGCTACACCTTC.

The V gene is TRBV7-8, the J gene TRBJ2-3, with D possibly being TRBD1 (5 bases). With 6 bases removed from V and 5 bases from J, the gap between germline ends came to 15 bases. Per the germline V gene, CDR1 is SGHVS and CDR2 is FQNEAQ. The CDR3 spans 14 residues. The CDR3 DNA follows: TGTGCCAGCAGGCCAGGGCTAGTTCAAGATACGCAGTATTTT. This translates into CASRPGLVQDTQYF.

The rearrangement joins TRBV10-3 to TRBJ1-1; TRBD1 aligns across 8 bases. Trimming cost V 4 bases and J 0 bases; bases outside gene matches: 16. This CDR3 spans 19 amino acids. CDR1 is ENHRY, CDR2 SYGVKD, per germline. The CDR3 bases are TGTGCCATCAGTGGGGGCCTCGGGACAGGAACGCTACTGAACACTGAAGCTTTCTTT. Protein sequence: CAISGGLGTGTLLNTEAFF.

CDR3 sequence reads: CASSQGSTNEKLFF. For the CDR3, the DNA is TGTGCCAGCAGCCAAGGGTCAACTAATGAAAAACTGTTTTTT. The genes are TRBV7-9 and TRBJ1-4; D ambiguous. Deletions cut 5 bases from V and 0 bases from J, with 7 bases between. In germline, CDR1 is SEHNR, CDR2 FQNEAQ (reference sequence). This CDR3 spans 14 amino acids.